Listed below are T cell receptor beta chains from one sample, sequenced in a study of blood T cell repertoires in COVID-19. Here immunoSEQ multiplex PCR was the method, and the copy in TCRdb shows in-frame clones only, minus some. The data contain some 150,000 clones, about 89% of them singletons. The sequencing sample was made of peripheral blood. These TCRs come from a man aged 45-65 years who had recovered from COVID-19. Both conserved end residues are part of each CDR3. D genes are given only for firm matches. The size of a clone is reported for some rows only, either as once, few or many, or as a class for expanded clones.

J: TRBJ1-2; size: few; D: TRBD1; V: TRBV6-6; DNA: TGTGCCAGCAGTCCCATAGGGACAGGCTATGGCTACACCTTC; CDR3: CASSPIGTGYGYTF
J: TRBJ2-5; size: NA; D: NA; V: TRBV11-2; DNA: TGTGCCAGCAGCTTTCGGAGGGTTGGGGGGAAACAAGAGACCCAGTACTTC; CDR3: CASSFRRVGGKQETQYF
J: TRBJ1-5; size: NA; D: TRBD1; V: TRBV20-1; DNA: TGCAGTGCTAGTCCCGGGACAGGGTTCAATCAGCCCCAGCATTTT; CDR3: CSASPGTGFNQPQHF
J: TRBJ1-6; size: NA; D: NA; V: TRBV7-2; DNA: TGTGCCAGCAGCTTGGACCCAGGGGTTAATAATTCACCCCTCCACTTT; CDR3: CASSLDPGVNNSPLHF
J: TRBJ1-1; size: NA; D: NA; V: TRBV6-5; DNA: TGTGCCAGCACCCCGGGACACAACACTGAAGCTTTCTTT; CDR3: CASTPGHNTEAFF
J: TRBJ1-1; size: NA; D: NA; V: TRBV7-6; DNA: TGTGCCAGCAGCCCGGCGGATAACACTGAAGCTTTCTTT; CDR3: CASSPADNTEAFF
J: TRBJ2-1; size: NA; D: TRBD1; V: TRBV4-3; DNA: TGCGCCAGCAGCCAAGCCCCGGACAGGAGCTCCTACAATGAGCAGTTCTTC; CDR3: CASSQAPDRSSYNEQFF
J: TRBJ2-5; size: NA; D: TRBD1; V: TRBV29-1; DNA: TGCAGCGTTGAAGATTCCGGGACAGGATTTGGGACCCAGTACTTC; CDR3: CSVEDSGTGFGTQYF
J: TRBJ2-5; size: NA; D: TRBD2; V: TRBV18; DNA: TGTGCCAGCTCACCGACTAGCGACGGGCTATCAGAGACCCAGTACTTC; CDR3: CASSPTSDGLSETQYF
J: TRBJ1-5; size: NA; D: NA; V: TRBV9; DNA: TGTGCCAGCAGCGGCGGGGGGGGAACCTTCCTCGACAATGGCAATCAGCCCCAGCATTTT; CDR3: CASSGGGGTFLDNGNQPQHF
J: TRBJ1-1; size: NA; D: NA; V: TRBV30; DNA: TGTGCCTGGAGTGTAGCCCCGGAGTCCGGCACTGAAGCTTTCTTT; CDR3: CAWSVAPESGTEAFF
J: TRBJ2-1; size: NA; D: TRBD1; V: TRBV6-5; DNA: TGTGCCAGCAGACCCGGGACAGGGGGGTACAATGAGCAGTTCTTC; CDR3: CASRPGTGGYNEQFF
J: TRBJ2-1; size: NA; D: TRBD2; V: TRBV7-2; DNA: TGTGCCAGCAGCTTAGATGCCGGGGGGTACAATGAGCAGTTCTTC; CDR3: CASSLDAGGYNEQFF
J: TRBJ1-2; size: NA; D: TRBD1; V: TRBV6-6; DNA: TGTGCCAGCAGACACAGGGGGCGCGGCTATGGCTACACCTTC; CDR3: CASRHRGRGYGYTF
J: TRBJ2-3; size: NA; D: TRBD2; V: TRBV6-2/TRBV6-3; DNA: TGTGCCAGCAGTTCGTCTAGCGGGGGGGCCGATACGCAGTATTTT; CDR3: CASSSSSGGADTQYF
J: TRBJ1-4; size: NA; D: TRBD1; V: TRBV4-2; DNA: TGTGCCAGCAGCCAAGTAGGGACAGGGGAAAAACTGTTTTTT; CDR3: CASSQVGTGEKLFF
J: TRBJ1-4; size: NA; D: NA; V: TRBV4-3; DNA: TGCGCCAGCAGCCAGGGGCGCTATAGTGAAAAACTGTTTTTT; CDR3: CASSQGRYSEKLFF
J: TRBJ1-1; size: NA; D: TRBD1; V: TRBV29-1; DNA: TGCAGCGCAATGACAGGGGGTGGCACTGAAGCTTTCTTT; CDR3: CSAMTGGGTEAFF
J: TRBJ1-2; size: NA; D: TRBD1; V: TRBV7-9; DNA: TGTGCCAGCAGCTTAGGGACAGGGGAAGGACGAGATGGGTCCGGCTACACCTTC; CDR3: CASSLGTGEGRDGSGYTF
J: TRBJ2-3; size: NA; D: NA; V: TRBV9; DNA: TGTGCCAGCAGCGCGGGAGGGGGCTTGACAGATACGCAGTATTTT; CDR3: CASSAGGGLTDTQYF
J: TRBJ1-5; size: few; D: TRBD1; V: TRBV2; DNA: TGTGCCAGCAGTGGTACAGGGGGCAATCAGCCCCAGCATTTT; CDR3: CASSGTGGNQPQHF
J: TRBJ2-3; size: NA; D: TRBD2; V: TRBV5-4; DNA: TGTGCCAGCAGCCCTTTAGCGGGGAGCACAGATACGCAGTATTTT; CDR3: CASSPLAGSTDTQYF
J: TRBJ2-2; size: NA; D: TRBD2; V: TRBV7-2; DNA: TGTGCCAGCAGCCTGGGACTAGCGGGGGGGCCGGGCACCGGGGAGCTGTTTTTT; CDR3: CASSLGLAGGPGTGELFF
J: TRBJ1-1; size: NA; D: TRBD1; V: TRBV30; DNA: TGTGCCTGGAGTGACCGCCGATCCGGACAGGGATATAACACTGAAGCTTTCTTT; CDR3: CAWSDRRSGQGYNTEAFF
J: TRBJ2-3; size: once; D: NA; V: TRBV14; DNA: TGTGCCAGCAGCCAACTCACAGATACGCAGTATTTT; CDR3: CASSQLTDTQYF
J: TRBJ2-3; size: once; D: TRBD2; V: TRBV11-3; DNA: TGTGCCAGCAGCCGACTAGCGGGGGACACAGATACGCAGTATTTT; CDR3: CASSRLAGDTDTQYF
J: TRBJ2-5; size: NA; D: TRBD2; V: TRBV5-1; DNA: TGCGCCAGCAGCACGACTAGCGGGCGGGCAACTATGACCCAGTACTTC; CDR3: CASSTTSGRATMTQYF
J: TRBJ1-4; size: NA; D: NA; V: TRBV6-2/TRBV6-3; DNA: TGTGCCAGCAGTGACGGAGCAACTAATGAAAAACTGTTTTTT; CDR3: CASSDGATNEKLFF
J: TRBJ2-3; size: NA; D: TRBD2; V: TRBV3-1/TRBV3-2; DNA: TGTGCCAGCAGCCACTCCCTAGCGGGGGGCACAGATACGCAGTATTTT; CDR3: CASSHSLAGGTDTQYF
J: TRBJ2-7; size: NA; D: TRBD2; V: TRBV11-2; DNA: TGTGCCAGCAGCCTCGGCGGGGGGACTTCAACCTACGAGCAGTACTTC; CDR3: CASSLGGGTSTYEQYF
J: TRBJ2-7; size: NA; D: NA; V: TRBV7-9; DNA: TGTGCCAGCAGCTCGGGACAATTCCACGAGCAGTACTTC; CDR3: CASSSGQFHEQYF
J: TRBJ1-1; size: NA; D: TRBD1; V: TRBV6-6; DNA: TGTGCCAGTAAACAGGGGTTCGGCACTGAAGCTTTCTTT; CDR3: CASKQGFGTEAFF
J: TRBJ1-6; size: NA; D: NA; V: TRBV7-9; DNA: TGTGCCAGCAGCCGGTCAGCAGGGTATTCACCCCTCCACTTT; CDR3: CASSRSAGYSPLHF
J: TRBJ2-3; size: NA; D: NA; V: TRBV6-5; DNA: TGTGCCAGCAGGCGGGGAGCGGGCACAGATACGCAGTATTTT; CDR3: CASRRGAGTDTQYF
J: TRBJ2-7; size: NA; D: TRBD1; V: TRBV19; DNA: TGTGCCAGTAGTATCTTTGGACAGGGGGCCTACGAGCAGTACTTC; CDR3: CASSIFGQGAYEQYF
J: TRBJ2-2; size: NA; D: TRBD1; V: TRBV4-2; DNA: TGTGCCAGCAGCACCCGAATGGACAGGGTAAACACCGGGGAGCTGTTTTTT; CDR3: CASSTRMDRVNTGELFF